This T cell receptor (beta chain) is drawn from a study of vaccination effects on CD4 cells after COVID-19. ViraFEST used viral peptide pools to expand antigen-specific CD4+ T cells before sequencing. With approximately ten days of culture completed, CD4+ T cells were isolated. A few million PBMC were seeded per well and grown in the presence of around 10 IU/ml IL-2 and around 9 ug/ml peptides. Method: immunoSEQ multiplex PCR; TCRdb's copy keeps in-frame clones and lacks some. The table records tens of thousands of clones, 75% to 90% of them present only once. A note on this clone: Its target is unknown.

This CDR3 spans 13 amino acids. Germline loops: CDR1 SGHTA, CDR2 FQGTGA. The V gene lost 0 bases and the J gene lost 9 bases, with 12 bases spanning the gap. The source of this sequence is a human donor who received a COVID-19 vaccine. This rearrangement joins TRBV7-3 to TRBJ2-7, with a possible D match to TRBD2 (6 bases). Sequencing was performed on CD4+ T cells from PBMCs cultured with HCoV-229E spike peptides, taken before COVID-19 vaccination. In DNA, the CDR3 is TGTGCCAGCAGCTTAACCCCGGAGGGGCGGCAGTACGTC. Protein product: CASSLTPEGRQYV.